This T cell receptor beta chain was observed in a study of tumor and adjacent non-tumor tissue in lung cancer. At the level of the study: On average, productive TCRbeta reads reached roughly 3.9 million per sample.

On this clonotype: Its antigen is currently unknown.

A modified ARM-PCR protocol with three rounds of nested PCR amplified TCRbeta. MiXCR, run by TCRdb on the multiplex PCR reads, gives a single entry per CDR3 protein. This table holds 43,000 or so distinct CDR3 sequences, 60% found once. Overall study findings and caveats: Compared with tumor, normal lung showed significantly lower TCR diversity.

RNA was extracted from bulk tissue without any cell sorting. More than 3 cm separated this lung sample from the edge of the tumor. The length of the CDR3 is 14 residues. In germline, CDR1 is SEHNR, CDR2 FQNEAQ (reference sequence). V lost 5 bases to trimming and J lost 5 bases, with 16 bases between them. The V call is TRBV7-9, the J call TRBJ2-7, with D tentatively TRBD2 (7 bases). Sequencing was carried out using distant non-tumor lung tissue. The sequence was obtained from a man over 45 with non-small cell lung cancer. CDR3 coding DNA: TGTGCCAGCAGCCCCCTGGGGGGGCTGGACGAGCAGTACTTC. Translated: CASSPLGGLDEQYF.